This entry describes one TCR beta chain. Its antigen is currently unknown. The entirety of the isolated RNA underwent reverse transcription, so expressed TCRB transcripts were sequenced. Assay used: immunoSEQ multiplex PCR; TCRdb lists only in-frame clones, some missing. The sample has about 120,000 clones, approximately 15% seen once. Germline CDR1 MNHNY, CDR2 SVGAGI (reference sequence). The CDR3 is 13 residues long. J lost 4 bases, V lost 5 bases, and 4 bases had no gene match. The data belong to a study of beta chain features in type 1 diabetes. General observations from the study: Moderate yet significant TCRB CDR3 shortening was seen in Type 1 diabetes patients in all four CD4+ subsets.

This chain connects TRBV6-6 to TRBJ2-7, with 8 bases aligning to TRBD2. This clonotype was obtained from a man younger than 35 with type 1 diabetes. Sequencing was done on a sample of central memory CD4+ T cells from blood. CDR3 protein: CASSPLAEYEQYF. As DNA, the CDR3 is TGTGCCAGCAGTCCACTAGCGGAATACGAGCAGTACTTC.